These 18 T cell receptor beta chains originate from one sample sequenced in a study of early T cells in non-severe SARS-CoV-2 infection. TCRdb reanalysed the 5' RACE reads using MiXCR and keeps one entry per CDR3 protein. Of some 96,000 distinct CDR3 sequences in the sample, approximately 10% were seen once. The specimen was whole blood, collected at baseline. These receptors were collected from an adult who was a healthcare worker with PCR-confirmed SARS-CoV-2 infection or an uninfected control (not recorded which).

The sample holds a few counts of this clonotype. This sequence joins TRBV4-2 and TRBJ2-1; weak D call: TRBD2 (7 bases). V was cut by 2 bases and J by 4 bases, with 18 bases left in between. The length of the CDR3 is 17 residues. CDR1 LGHNA and CDR2 YNFKEQ come from the germline V gene. Here the CDR3 reads CASSQILGAGAYNEQFF. The CDR3 nucleotides read TGTGCCAGCAGCCAAATCTTGGGGGCGGGAGCATACAATGAGCAGTTCTTC.

The chain uses TRBV7-6 and TRBJ1-1; D ambiguous. V lost 4 bases, J lost 4 bases, and 10 bases lay in between. The CDR3 is 13 amino acids. Germline V gene sequence: CDR1 SGHVS, CDR2 FNYEAQ. CDR3 bases: TGTGCCAGCAGCTCGCGTCTGGGCACTGAAGCTTTCTTT. The encoded protein is CASSSRLGTEAFF.

The chain combines TRBV6-6 with TRBJ2-3, with unresolved D. The CDR3 length is 13 residues. V lost 0 bases and J lost 2, with 3 bases in between. Germline loops: CDR1 MNHNY, CDR2 SVGAGI (reference sequence). In DNA, the CDR3 is TGTGCCAGCAGTTACTCGCCCACAGATACGCAGTATTTT. It yields the protein CASSYSPTDTQYF.

This clonotype was observed a handful of times. V gene TRBV5-1 combines with J gene TRBJ2-2; tentative D call: TRBD1 (6 bases). The CDR3 length is 15 residues. Per the germline V gene, CDR1 is SGHRS and CDR2 is YFSETQ. Deletions cut 9 bases from V and 3 bases from J, with 18 bases between. In DNA, the CDR3 is TGCGCCACCAGGGGCTCTCCAGGGGACACCGGGGAGCTGTTTTTT. This encodes CATRGSPGDTGELFF.

The rearrangement uses TRBV19 and TRBJ2-3, with 7 bases identical to TRBD2. CDR1 is LNHDA, CDR2 SQIVND, per germline (reference sequence). V dropped 3 bases and J dropped 4; count of bases not matched to a gene: 16. This CDR3 contains 18 residues. The CDR3 nucleotides read TGTGCCAGTAGTATCCAACTGGTCGCTAGCGGAAACTCAGATACGCAGTATTTT. It specifies CASSIQLVASGNSDTQYF. The full variable domain, in which reference TRBV19 and TRBJ2-3 provide the parts outside the CDR3, is DGGITQSPKYLFRKEGQNVTLSCEQNLNHDAMYWYRQDPGQGLRLIYYSQIVNDFQKGDIAEGYSVSREKKESFPLTVTSAQKNPTAFYLCASSIQLVASGNSDTQYFGPGTRLTVL.

This clonotype was observed at least ten times. The chain uses TRBV6-4 and TRBJ2-2, with D tentatively TRBD2 (5 bases). Germline CDR1 is MRHNA and CDR2 is SNTAGT. Trimming removed 2 bases from V and 2 bases from J, with 6 bases in between. CDR3 length: 14 residues. CDR3 loop: CASSDRLNTGELFF. Here the CDR3 DNA reads TGTGCCAGCAGTGACAGACTAAACACCGGGGAGCTGTTTTTT.

This clonotype was counted ten times or more. CDR3 in DNA: TGTGCCAGCAGCTTAGCGGGGGGCTCGACAGATACGCAGTATTTT. Amino acids: CASSLAGGSTDTQYF. This chain uses TRBV7-6 with TRBJ2-3; the D gene could be TRBD1 or TRBD2 (6 bases each). The germline CDR1 and CDR2 sequences are SGHVS and FNYEAQ. The germline V and J ends were trimmed by 0 bases and 3 bases, with 10 bases remaining between them. CDR3 size: 15 residues.

V and J are TRBV30 and TRBJ1-5; 8 bases match TRBD1. The CDR3 extends over 16 amino acids. The V gene end was trimmed by 3 bases and the J gene end by 0 bases; junction bases not matched to a gene: 7. Germline V gives CDR1 GTSNPN, CDR2 SVGIG (reference sequence). The CDR3 DNA sequence: TGTGCCTGGAGCTCCGGGACAGGAGCTAGCAATCAGCCCCAGCATTTT. Translation gives CAWSSGTGASNQPQHF.

This clonotype has a handful of counts. The genes are TRBV20-1 and TRBJ1-2; D remains ambiguous. Per the germline V gene, CDR1 is DFQATT and CDR2 is SNEGSKA (reference sequence). Trimming left V 0 bases short and J 0 bases short, with 11 bases between. This CDR3 is 15 amino acids long. DNA for the CDR3: TGCAGTGCTAGAGATCACGGCAGGTCTAACTATGGCTACACCTTC. This translates into CSARDHGRSNYGYTF.

V gene TRBV20-1 combines with J gene TRBJ2-1, with 14 bases lining up with TRBD2. From germline, CDR1 is DFQATT and CDR2 SNEGSKA (reference sequence). The CDR3 runs 14 residues. V lost 6 bases and J lost 9; bases outside the gene matches: 7. CDR3 DNA sequence: TGCAGTGCCTCGAGGACTAGCGGGAGGTCTGAGCAGTTCTTC. It codes for CSASRTSGRSEQFF.

The rearrangement links TRBV7-9 to TRBJ1-2, with D uncertain. This CDR3 contains 17 residues. CDR1 SEHNR and CDR2 FQNEAQ come from the germline V gene (reference sequence). Trimming removed 5 bases at V and 4 bases at J, with 23 bases between. The CDR3 reads CASSATTNNLLFYGYTF. The CDR3 nucleotides are TGTGCCAGCAGCGCTACAACCAACAACTTACTCTTCTATGGCTACACCTTC.

This rearrangement joins TRBV2 to TRBJ2-5; D not resolved. CDR3 length equals 15 residues. The ends were cut back, 6 bases at V and 1 base at J, with 15 bases in the middle. CDR1 and CDR2 (germline): SNHLY, FYNNEI. The CDR3 protein is CASSTFRAPQETQYF. The DNA for the CDR3 is TGTGCCAGCAGCACCTTCCGGGCGCCCCAAGAGACCCAGTACTTC.

V and J are TRBV30 and TRBJ2-3; possible D gene TRBD2, 5 bases. In germline, CDR1 is GTSNPN, CDR2 SVGIG (reference sequence). Between the trimmed V and J ends, which lost 6 bases and 2 bases, there was a span of 12 bases. CDR3 length: 13 amino acids. CDR3 sequence reads: CACTRTVTDTQYF. CDR3 coding DNA: TGTGCCTGTACACGGACTGTCACAGATACGCAGTATTTT.

This clonotype occurred many times. The chain is built from TRBV11-3 and TRBJ1-1; D remains ambiguous. V lost 2 bases, J lost 10 bases, and 11 bases lay in between. CDR1 is SGHNT, CDR2 YENEEA, per germline. This CDR3 comprises 12 residues. The CDR3 nucleotides are TGTGCCAGCAGCTTAACTGGGGAAGGAGCTTTCTTT. This sequence encodes CASSLTGEGAFF. Full variable domain (remainder filled in from reference TRBV11-3 and TRBJ1-1): EAGVVQSPRYKIIEKKQPVAFWCNPISGHNTLYWYLQNLGQGPELLIRYENEEAVDDSQLPKDRFSAERLKGVDSTLKIQPAELGDSAVYLCASSLTGEGAFFGQGTRLTVV.

For the CDR3, the DNA is TGTGCCAGTAGTGACGGACAGGGGGCTTATCAGCCCCAGCATTTT. Protein: CASSDGQGAYQPQHF. The rearrangement links TRBV19 to TRBJ1-5; 11 bases line up with TRBD1. The CDR3 length is 15 residues. From germline, CDR1 is LNHDA and CDR2 SQIVND (reference sequence). The ends lost 5 bases at V and 5 bases at J; junction bases unmatched: 5.

The sample holds many counts of this clonotype. An end of the junction differs from the germline gene, which may be a read error. CDR3 region: CVSSFEGDEQFF. Here the CDR3 DNA reads TGCGTCAGCAGCTTCGAGGGCGATGAGCAGTTCTTC. The V call is TRBV5-1, the J call TRBJ2-1, with a possible D match to TRBD2 (5 bases). This CDR3 is built from 12 residues. Per germline, CDR1 SGHRS and CDR2 YFSETQ.

The rearrangement links TRBV11-3 to TRBJ2-3, with 7 bases lining up with TRBD1. CDR3 length: 14 residues. V dropped 5 bases and J dropped 2; count of bases not matched to a gene: 4. The germline V gene has CDR1 SGHNT and CDR2 YENEEA. The DNA for the CDR3 is TGTGCCAGCAGCCCGGGACAGCACACAGATACGCAGTATTTT. It encodes CASSPGQHTDTQYF.

The chain uses TRBV25-1 and TRBJ2-7, with TRBD2 identical over 11 bases. V lost 4 bases, J lost 0 bases, and 11 bases stayed unmatched. CDR1 and CDR2 (germline): MGHDK, SYGVNS. This CDR3 is 18 amino acids long. CDR3 nucleotide sequence: TGTGCCAGCAGTGGGGGTACTAGCGGGGGCTACAACTCCTACGAGCAGTACTTC. This translates into CASSGGTSGGYNSYEQYF.